Below, 23 T cell receptor beta chains from the same sample are listed, as sequenced in a study of neurological immune-mediated disorders. TCRdb reprocessed the 5' RACE reads with MiXCR, giving one entry per CDR3 protein. In the table there are tens of thousands of distinct CDR3 sequences, approximately 10% of which are singletons. The sequenced sample was PBMCs. The source is a man aged 55 to 70 in good health.

At least ten counts were recorded for this clonotype. V and J are TRBV5-1 and TRBJ1-1; 7 nucleotides agree with TRBD1. V shed 3 bases and J 1 base; nucleotides not matched to a gene: 6. This CDR3 contains 15 residues. The V gene's germline CDR1 is SGHRS and CDR2 YFSETQ. CDR3 residues: CASSWGGQPNTEAFF. The CDR3 region has the DNA TGCGCCAGCAGCTGGGGGGGACAGCCGAACACTGAAGCTTTCTTT.

The sample holds many counts of this clonotype. The genes are TRBV14 and TRBJ1-4, with D unclear. Trimming took 1 base from V and 8 from J, leaving 23 bases between them. There are 18 residues in the CDR3. Germline-derived CDR1 and CDR2 are SGHDN and FVKESK. The CDR3 DNA reads TGTGCCAGCAGCCAAGCACTTCTGTCGACGTCCATCGGAGAAAAACTGTTTTTT. Translating it yields CASSQALLSTSIGEKLFF.

The sample holds many counts of this clonotype. V gene TRBV29-1 combines with J gene TRBJ1-2; weak D call: TRBD1 (5 bases). This CDR3 spans 12 amino acids. V was clipped by 1 base and J by 8 bases, with 11 bases between them. Germline CDR1 and CDR2: SQVTM and ANQGSEA. This chain's CDR3 is CSVEGQGAGYTF. As DNA, the CDR3 is TGCAGCGTTGAAGGTCAGGGTGCGGGCTACACCTTC. Combining the CDR3 with reference TRBV29-1 and TRBJ1-2 gives the whole variable domain SAVISQKPSRDICQRGTSLTIQCQVDSQVTMMFWYRQQPGQSLTLIATANQGSEATYESGFVIDKFPISRPNLTFSTLTVSNMSPEDSSIYLCSVEGQGAGYTFGSGTRLTVV.

The chain uses TRBV6-2 or TRBV6-3 and TRBJ1-2; 7 nucleotides line up with TRBD1. The V gene end was trimmed by 2 bases and the J gene end by 0 bases; junction bases not matched to a gene: 12. This CDR3 is 18 amino acids long. CDR1 is MNHEY and CDR2 is SVGEGT in the germline V gene. CDR3 loop: CASSYDSGQRITNYGYTF. The CDR3 nucleotides read TGTGCCAGCAGTTACGACTCGGGACAGAGGATTACTAACTATGGCTACACCTTC.

This clonotype was observed at least ten times. This sequence joins TRBV7-2 and TRBJ1-6; D possibly corresponds to TRBD1 (6 bases). Between the trimmed V and J ends, which lost 5 bases and 4 bases, there was a span of 21 bases. The CDR3 length is 18 residues. Germline-derived CDR1 and CDR2 are SGHTA and FQGNSA. CDR3 DNA sequence: TGTGCCAGCAGCGCCTACAGGGCCGGCTCGTCTTATAATTCACCCCTCCACTTT. As protein: CASSAYRAGSSYNSPLHF.

There are many counts of this clonotype. This chain connects TRBV6-2 or TRBV6-3 to TRBJ2-7, with a tentative D call TRBD1 (6 bases). The germline V and J ends were trimmed by 0 bases and 0 bases, with 18 bases remaining between them. Germline lookup yields CDR1 MNHEY and CDR2 SVGEGT. The CDR3 sequence is 18 residues long. CDR3 sequence reads: CASSYSLTRGTSSYEQYF. In nucleotides, the CDR3 is TGTGCCAGCAGTTACTCCTTGACCAGAGGGACAAGCTCCTACGAGCAGTACTTC.

Comments on this clonotype: Since a much larger clone is just one base distant, this may be a read error. The chain has TRBV20-1 and TRBJ2-3; the D is unclear. The CDR3 runs to 11 residues. CDR1 and CDR2 from the germline V gene are DFQATT and SNEGSKA (reference sequence). The CDR3, as DNA: TGCAGTGCTAGAGCGGCAGATACGCGGTATTTT. Residues: CSARAADTRYF.

This clonotype was seen at least ten times. The CDR3: CASSWTVGGTEAFF. CDR3 nucleotides: TGTGCCAGCAGTTGGACGGTGGGGGGCACTGAAGCTTTCTTT. The chain employs TRBV27 and TRBJ1-1, with D perhaps matching TRBD1 (5 bases). Trimming left V 4 bases short and J 4 bases short, with 13 bases between. This CDR3 comprises 14 residues. Germline CDR1 and CDR2: MNHEY and SMNVEV (reference sequence).

This clonotype was recorded at least ten times. This chain connects TRBV12-3 or TRBV12-4 to TRBJ2-7; no reliable D call. V lost 8 bases and J 3 bases, leaving 23 bases between the germline ends. CDR3 length: 16 residues. CDR3 amino acids: CASARLRSRDIYEQYF. The CDR3 DNA is TGTGCCAGCGCCCGACTCAGGTCTAGGGATATCTACGAGCAGTACTTC.

This clonotype showed up many times. The chain combines TRBV20-1 with TRBJ2-7, with a weak D call TRBD1 (5 bases). Per germline, CDR1 DFQATT and CDR2 SNEGSKA (reference sequence). CDR3 size: 13 residues. The V and J ends lost 5 bases and 6 bases respectively, with 17 bases between them. DNA for the CDR3: TGCAGTGCTCGCGTACAGGAGCTCGGCGAGCAGTACTTC. It yields the protein CSARVQELGEQYF.

This clonotype was picked up many times. The V and J genes are TRBV12-3 or TRBV12-4 and TRBJ2-7; D remains ambiguous. The CDR3 extends over 13 amino acids. Deletions cut 7 bases from V and 5 bases from J, with 15 bases between. The CDR3 region has the DNA TGTGCCAGCACCCGCGACCCAGGCGACGAGCAGTACTTC. Residues: CASTRDPGDEQYF.

The table lists this clonotype with many counts. The rearrangement uses TRBV28 and TRBJ2-2, with D uncertain. CDR3 length: 13 amino acids. Looked up from germline, CDR1 is MDHEN and CDR2 is SYDVKM. The ends were cut back, 8 bases at V and 1 base at J, with 8 bases in the middle. Written as DNA, the CDR3 is TGTGCCAGCTACTACAGGAACACCGGGGAGCTGTTTTTT. This sequence encodes CASYYRNTGELFF.

This clonotype occurred many times. The rearrangement joins TRBV7-8 to TRBJ1-4; tentative D call: TRBD1 (5 bases). Germline V gene lookup returns CDR1 SGHVS and CDR2 FQNEAQ. The V end lost 5 bases, the J end lost 1 base, and 11 bases lay between the germline ends. This CDR3 contains 15 residues. CDR3 in DNA: TGTGCCAGCAGCAAATCGGGGGGAACTAATGAAAAACTGTTTTTT. This sequence encodes CASSKSGGTNEKLFF.

This clonotype was observed many times. The chain carries TRBV6-5 and TRBJ1-1; D is unresolved. Germline values: CDR1 MNHEY, CDR2 SVGAGI. The CDR3 sequence is 16 residues long. Trimming removed 2 bases at V and 4 bases at J, with 17 bases between. The CDR3: CASSYRRVGSRTEAFF. As DNA, the CDR3 is TGTGCCAGCAGTTACCGTCGGGTGGGAAGTCGCACTGAAGCTTTCTTT.

Many counts were recorded for this clonotype. The rearrangement links TRBV12-3 or TRBV12-4 to TRBJ2-7, with unresolved D. Trimming left V 6 bases short and J 5 bases short, with 14 bases between. The CDR3 has 13 amino acids. CDR3 DNA sequence: TGTGCCAGCAGCCAGACTTTATTTGACGAGCAGTACTTC. Its protein product is CASSQTLFDEQYF.

This clonotype was recorded many times. This CDR3 is CSAKNLNRPKGQFF. CDR3 in DNA: TGCAGTGCTAAGAACTTAAACCGACCCAAAGGGCAGTTCTTC. The chain recombines TRBV20-1 with TRBJ2-1; D call uncertain. The CDR3 runs to 14 residues. CDR1 and CDR2 (germline): DFQATT, SNEGSKA (reference sequence). Trimming shortened V by 4 bases and J by 12 bases, and 22 bases separated the two germline ends.

This clonotype was seen many times. The gene calls are TRBV18 and TRBJ1-2, with 7 bases that match TRBD1. The CDR3 has 13 amino acids. CDR1 KGHSH and CDR2 LQKENI come from the germline V gene. Unmatched junction bases numbered 4, after V lost 3 bases and J lost 6 bases. The CDR3 loop reads CASSPTGRNGYTF. CDR3 nucleotides: TGTGCCAGCTCACCGACAGGGAGGAATGGCTACACCTTC.

This clonotype was seen many times. This rearrangement joins TRBV28 to TRBJ2-4, with 15 nucleotides matching TRBD2. Germline CDR1 MDHEN, CDR2 SYDVKM. After removal of 5 bases from V and 6 bases from J, the junction contained 11 bases not matched to a gene. The CDR3 extends over 18 amino acids. CDR3 sequence reads: CASSDPPGLAGGGNIQYF. CDR3 in DNA: TGTGCCAGCAGTGACCCCCCGGGACTAGCGGGGGGTGGAAACATTCAGTACTTC.

This clonotype was observed many times. V and J are TRBV5-1 and TRBJ1-2; no reliable D call. V shed 4 bases and J shed 4 bases, with 8 bases lying between them. The CDR3 runs 12 residues. The germline gives CDR1 SGHRS, CDR2 YFSETQ. The CDR3 loop reads CASSGDSYGYTF. In nucleotides, the CDR3 is TGCGCCAGCAGCGGGGATTCCTATGGCTACACCTTC.

This clonotype was seen at least ten times. The chain uses TRBV12-3 or TRBV12-4 and TRBJ1-5; D is uncertain. Trimming stripped 3 bases from V and 3 bases from J, with 12 bases between. This CDR3 region has 15 residues. CDR3 nucleotides: TGTGCCAGCAGTTTCGCAGGCAGGTACAATCAGCCCCAGCATTTT. Protein sequence: CASSFAGRYNQPQHF.

This clonotype has at least ten counts. This sequence joins TRBV5-5 and TRBJ2-7; TRBD1 matches 8 bases. The CDR3 runs to 16 residues. J was trimmed by 1 base and V by 3 bases; bases with no gene match: 9. Germline V CDR1 and CDR2: SGHKS, YYEKEE (reference sequence). CDR3 in amino acids: CASSSAGQGRSYEQYF. DNA of the CDR3: TGTGCCAGCAGCTCCGCCGGACAGGGAAGGTCCTACGAGCAGTACTTC. Combining the CDR3 with reference TRBV5-5 and TRBJ2-7 gives the whole variable domain DAGVTQSPTHLIKTRGQQVTLRCSPISGHKSVSWYQQVLGQGPQFIFQYYEKEERGRGNFPDRFSARQFPNYSSELNVNALLLGDSALYLCASSSAGQGRSYEQYFGPGTRLTVT.

The sample holds many counts of this clonotype. The genes are TRBV24-1 and TRBJ2-7; the D is unclear. There are 14 residues in the CDR3. The V gene lost 3 bases and the J gene lost 0 bases, with 8 bases spanning the gap. CDR1 is KGHDR, CDR2 SFDVKD, per germline. DNA of the CDR3: TGTGCCACCAGTGATCCCCGCAGCTCCTACGAGCAGTACTTC. Amino acids: CATSDPRSSYEQYF.

This clonotype was observed many times. In nucleotides, the CDR3 is TGTGCCAGCAGCCGAGAACGGAGCTCCTATAATTCACCCCTCCACTTT. Translation: CASSRERSSYNSPLHF. The chain employs TRBV14 and TRBJ1-6, with D unclear. Per germline, CDR1 SGHDN and CDR2 FVKESK. This CDR3 is 16 amino acids long. V was trimmed by 4 bases and J by 0 bases, leaving 10 bases between them. Using reference TRBV14 and TRBJ1-6 for the parts outside the CDR3, the full variable domain is EAGVTQFPSHSVIEKGQTVTLRCDPISGHDNLYWYRRVMGKEIKFLLHFVKESKQDESGMPNNRFLAERTGGTYSTLKVQPAELEDSGVYFCASSRERSSYNSPLHFGNGTRLTVT.